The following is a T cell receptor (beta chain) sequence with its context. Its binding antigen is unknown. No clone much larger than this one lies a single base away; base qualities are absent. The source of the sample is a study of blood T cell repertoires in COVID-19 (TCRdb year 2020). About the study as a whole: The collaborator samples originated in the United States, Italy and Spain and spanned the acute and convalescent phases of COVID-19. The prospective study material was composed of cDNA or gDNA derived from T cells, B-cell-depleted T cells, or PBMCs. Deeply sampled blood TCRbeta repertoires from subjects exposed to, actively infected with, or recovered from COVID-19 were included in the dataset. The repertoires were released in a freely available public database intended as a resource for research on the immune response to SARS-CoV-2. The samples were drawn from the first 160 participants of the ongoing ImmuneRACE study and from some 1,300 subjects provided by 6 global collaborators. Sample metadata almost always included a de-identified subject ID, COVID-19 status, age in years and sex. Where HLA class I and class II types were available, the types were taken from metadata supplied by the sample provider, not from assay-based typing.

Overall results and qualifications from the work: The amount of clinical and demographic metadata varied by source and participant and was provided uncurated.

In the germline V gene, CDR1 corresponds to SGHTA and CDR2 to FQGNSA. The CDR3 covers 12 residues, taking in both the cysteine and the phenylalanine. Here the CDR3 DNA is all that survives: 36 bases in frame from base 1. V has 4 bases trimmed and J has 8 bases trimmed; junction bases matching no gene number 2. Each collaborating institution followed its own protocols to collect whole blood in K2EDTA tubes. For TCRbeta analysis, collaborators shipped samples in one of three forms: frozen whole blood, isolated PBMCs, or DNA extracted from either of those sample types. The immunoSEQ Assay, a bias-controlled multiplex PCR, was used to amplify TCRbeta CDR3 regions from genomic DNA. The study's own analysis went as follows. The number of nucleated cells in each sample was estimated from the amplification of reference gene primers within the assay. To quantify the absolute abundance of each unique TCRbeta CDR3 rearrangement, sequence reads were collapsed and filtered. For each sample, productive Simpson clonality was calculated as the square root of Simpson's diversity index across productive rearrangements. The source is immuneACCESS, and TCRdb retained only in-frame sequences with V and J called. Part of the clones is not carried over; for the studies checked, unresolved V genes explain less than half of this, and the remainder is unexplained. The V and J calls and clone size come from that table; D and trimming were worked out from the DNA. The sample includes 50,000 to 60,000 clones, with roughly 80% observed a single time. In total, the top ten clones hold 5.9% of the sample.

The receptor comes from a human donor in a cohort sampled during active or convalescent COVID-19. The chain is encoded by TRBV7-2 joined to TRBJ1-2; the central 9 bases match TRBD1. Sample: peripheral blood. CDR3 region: CASSSGQGGYTF. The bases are TGTGCCAGCAGCTCAGGACAGGGGGGCTACACCTTC.